The subject of this entry is one T cell receptor beta chain. These data belong to a study of blood T cell repertoires in COVID-19. Study overall: Both acute and convalescent COVID-19 samples were obtained from the United States, Italy and Spain.

CDR3 length: 15 residues. Germline V gives CDR1 SGHVS, CDR2 FNYEAQ. V gave up 5 bases and J gave up 5 bases, with 19 bases separating them. Sequencing was performed with immunoSEQ multiplex PCR; in TCRdb, only in-frame clones are kept and a portion is missing. The table records some 230,000 clones, about nine tenths of them present only once. V usage is TRBV7-6 and J usage is TRBJ2-7; the D gene is possibly TRBD1 (7 bases). This receptor was obtained from a man younger than 40 who had recovered from COVID-19. Material: peripheral blood. The CDR3 sequence is CASSQTRQGLNEQYF. As DNA, the CDR3 is TGTGCCAGCAGCCAAACGAGACAGGGACTCAACGAGCAGTACTTC.